Shown below are 24 T cell receptor beta chains from a single sample sequenced in a study of beta chain features in type 1 diabetes. Study-wide points: TCRB CDR3s from Type 1 diabetes patients were moderately but significantly shorter in all four CD4+ subsets.

Antigens for these TCRs are unknown. The authors reverse transcribed all of the isolated RNA, so sequencing captured expressed TCRB transcripts. Sequencing was performed with immunoSEQ multiplex PCR; in TCRdb, only in-frame clones are kept and a portion is missing. Of almost 350,000 clones detected, 9.3% appear once; the ten largest clones hold roughly 1%. Sequencing used central memory CD4+ T cells from blood. These receptor sequences come from a man aged 25 to 40 with type 1 diabetes.

The rearrangement uses TRBV25-1 and TRBJ1-4; 7 nucleotides align to TRBD1. The CDR3 covers 15 residues. Per the germline V gene, CDR1 is MGHDK and CDR2 is SYGVNS. V dropped 5 bases and J dropped 8; count of bases not matched to a gene: 11. The CDR3 sequence: CASSSGRGLGEKLFF. Here the CDR3 DNA reads TGTGCCAGCAGTTCGGGAAGGGGGCTAGGGGAAAAACTGTTTTTT.

CDR3 nucleotide sequence: TGCGCCAGCGCAGGGGGGGCCACCTACGAGCAGTACTTC. Translated, it gives CASAGGATYEQYF. The chain links TRBV5-1 to TRBJ2-7; perhaps D is TRBD1 or TRBD2 (7 bases each). V shed 7 bases and J shed 2 bases, with 13 bases lying between them. Germline V gene sequence: CDR1 SGHRS, CDR2 YFSETQ. The CDR3 runs to 13 residues.

The chain carries TRBV5-1 and TRBJ1-2; the match to TRBD1 covers 9 bases. This CDR3 has 14 residues. Germline V gene sequence: CDR1 SGHRS, CDR2 YFSETQ. The V and J ends lost 4 bases and 4 bases, in that order; junction bases with no gene match: 5. The CDR3 loop reads CASSETGGSYGYTF. CDR3 sequence (DNA): TGCGCCAGCAGCGAGACAGGGGGATCCTATGGCTACACCTTC.

This clone has a count of ten or more. The same CDR3 is also encoded by other DNA sequences in this sample. The chain couples TRBV7-2 to TRBJ2-3, with a tentative D call TRBD1 (5 bases). Deletions cut 3 bases from V and 4 bases from J, with 11 bases between. The CDR3 is made up of 14 amino acids. Germline CDR1 and CDR2: SGHTA and FQGNSA. CDR3 nucleotides: TGTGCCAGCAGCTTTCAGGGCGGTCCAGATACGCAGTATTTT. It encodes CASSFQGGPDTQYF. The variable domain in full, completed from reference TRBV7-2 and TRBJ2-3, reads GAGVSQSPSNKVTEKGKDVELRCDPISGHTALYWYRQSLGQGLEFLIYFQGNSAPDKSGLPSDRFSAERTGGSVSTLTIQRTQQEDSAVYLCASSFQGGPDTQYFGPGTRLTVL.

The chain uses TRBV11-2 and TRBJ2-5; possibly TRBD1 for D (8 bases). The CDR3 has 15 residues. Germline V lookup: CDR1 SGHAT, CDR2 FQNNGV. V was shortened by 5 bases and J by 5 bases, with 18 bases between the two germline ends. CDR3 sequence (DNA): TGTGCCAGCAGCCCGATAACAGGGGGGGGTGAGACCCAGTACTTC. This translates into CASSPITGGGETQYF.

Here the CDR3 reads CASSLLSGGVTDTQYF. The CDR3 nucleotides are TGTGCCAGCAGCTTACTTAGCGGGGGAGTTACAGATACGCAGTATTTT. The V and J genes are TRBV7-2 and TRBJ2-3; TRBD2 aligns across 9 bases. Germline V gene data show CDR1 as SGHTA and CDR2 as FQGNSA. J was trimmed by 3 bases and V by 2 bases; bases with no gene match: 6. The CDR3 is 16 residues long.

This clone came up a few times. V gene TRBV7-2 combines with J gene TRBJ1-4, with D unclear. This CDR3 is 16 amino acids long. V lost 1 base and J lost 3, with 12 bases in between. Germline CDR1 and CDR2: SGHTA and FQGNSA. As DNA, the CDR3 is TGTGCCAGCAGCTTAGGAACCGGACGGCCTAATGAAAAACTGTTTTTT. Encoded protein: CASSLGTGRPNEKLFF. Using reference TRBV7-2 and TRBJ1-4 for the parts outside the CDR3, the full variable domain is GAGVSQSPSNKVTEKGKDVELRCDPISGHTALYWYRQSLGQGLEFLIYFQGNSAPDKSGLPSDRFSAERTGGSVSTLTIQRTQQEDSAVYLCASSLGTGRPNEKLFFGSGTQLSVL.

Remarks on this clone: With a much larger clone just one base away, this may be a read error. Other DNA sequences in this sample translate to the same CDR3. The genes are TRBV7-2 and TRBJ2-6; D gene ambiguous. The V end was cut by 5 bases, the J end by 0 bases, with 5 bases between. Germline values: CDR1 SGHTA, CDR2 FQGNSA. CDR3 size: 14 residues. The CDR3 protein is CASSQTSGANVLTF. The CDR3 nucleotides are TGTGCCAGCAGCCAAACCTCTGGGGCCAACGTCCTGACTTTC.

The chain uses TRBV30 and TRBJ1-3; D unresolved. Germline values: CDR1 GTSNPN, CDR2 SVGIG (reference sequence). V was shortened by 5 bases and J by 0 bases, with 11 bases between the two germline ends. CDR3 length: 14 residues. Written as DNA, the CDR3 is TGTGCCTGGCACAAGGAAAGCTCTGGAAACACCATATATTTT. Encoded protein: CAWHKESSGNTIYF.

J is TRBJ2-5 and V is TRBV21-1; the table's D call, TRBD2, has no DNA check behind it. TRBV21-1 is a listed pseudogene. The CDR3 is 15 residues long. The CDR3 loop is CASMDGGMKQETQYF. The CDR3 nucleotides read TGTGCCAGCATGGACGGGGGAATGAAACAAGAGACCCAGTACTTC.

This clone was seen a handful of times. This chain connects TRBV5-1 to TRBJ2-5; the match to TRBD2 covers 7 bases. From germline, CDR1 is SGHRS and CDR2 YFSETQ. Trimming cost V 4 bases and J 5 bases; bases outside gene matches: 8. This CDR3 spans 14 amino acids. As DNA, the CDR3 is TGCGCCAGCAGCCCGGGAGGAGGCCGGGAGACCCAGTACTTC. This encodes CASSPGGGRETQYF.

The gene calls are TRBV6-1 and TRBJ1-5, with 8 bases identical to TRBD1. Germline values: CDR1 MNHNS, CDR2 SASEGT. The CDR3 is 15 amino acids. V dropped 7 bases and J dropped 3; count of bases not matched to a gene: 8. This CDR3 is CASKDRDGNNQPQHF. The CDR3 coding sequence is TGTGCCAGCAAGGACAGGGACGGGAACAATCAGCCCCAGCATTTT.

The chain has TRBV19 and TRBJ2-7; D possibly corresponds to TRBD1 (5 bases). CDR3 size: 14 residues. V lost 3 bases to trimming and J lost 2 bases, with 11 bases between them. Germline V gene data show CDR1 as LNHDA and CDR2 as SQIVND (reference sequence). The CDR3 bases are TGTGCCAGTAGTATCCGGCAGGGCCCCTACGAGCAGTACTTC. Its protein product is CASSIRQGPYEQYF.

This clone was picked up many times. The V gene is TRBV29-1, the J gene TRBJ1-1; tentatively, D is TRBD1 (5 bases). The CDR3 consists of 13 residues. Germline V gives CDR1 SQVTM, CDR2 ANQGSEA. Trimming took off 7 bases at V and 1 base at J, with 13 bases between the two ends. This chain's CDR3 is CSAVDTSNTEAFF. CDR3 DNA: TGCAGCGCCGTGGACACTTCGAACACTGAAGCTTTCTTT.

The chain recombines TRBV2 with TRBJ2-3; D may be TRBD2 (6 bases). Per the germline V gene, CDR1 is SNHLY and CDR2 is FYNNEI. The V and J ends lost 2 bases and 2 bases respectively, with 17 bases between them. The CDR3 is 17 amino acids. The CDR3 nucleotides are TGTGCCAGCAGTGAACCGGGCGGAGTAGCGGACACAGATACGCAGTATTTT. As protein: CASSEPGGVADTDTQYF.

This clone was counted only a few times. The V gene is TRBV5-1, the J gene TRBJ1-3, with 7 bases fitting TRBD1. This CDR3 comprises 16 residues. J lost 0 bases, V lost 2 bases, and 5 bases had no gene match. The germline CDR1 and CDR2 sequences are SGHRS and YFSETQ. This CDR3 reads CASSLTGQSSGNTIYF. The CDR3 bases are TGCGCCAGCAGCTTAACGGGACAGTCCTCTGGAAACACCATATATTTT.

This clone was seen a handful of times. The V call is TRBV11-2, the J call TRBJ2-3; D may be TRBD1 (6 bases). This CDR3 is built from 16 residues. CDR1 and CDR2 from the germline V gene are SGHAT and FQNNGV. Trimming shortened V by 0 bases and J by 0 bases, and 10 bases separated the two germline ends. As DNA, the CDR3 is TGTGCCAGCAGCTTAGAGTTTCAGGGGAGCACAGATACGCAGTATTTT. Amino acids: CASSLEFQGSTDTQYF.

The chain is built from TRBV6-6 and TRBJ1-5, with D perhaps matching TRBD1 (5 bases). With 6 bases removed from V and 7 bases from J, the gap between germline ends came to 7 bases. The CDR3 runs 11 residues. Germline CDR1 and CDR2: MNHNY and SVGAGI (reference sequence). The CDR3 sequence is CASSREQPQHF. In DNA, the CDR3 is TGTGCCAGCAGCAGGGAACAGCCCCAGCATTTT.

This clone was picked up a small number of times. The rearrangement joins TRBV9 to TRBJ2-5; maybe TRBD1 (6 bases). Trimming took 1 base from V and 4 from J, leaving 11 bases between them. The CDR3 length is 14 residues. Germline CDR1 SGDLS, CDR2 YYNGEE. CDR3 protein: CASSVRLGAETQYF. The CDR3, as DNA: TGTGCCAGCAGCGTAAGACTGGGGGCAGAGACCCAGTACTTC. The full variable domain, with the rest looked up from reference TRBV9 and TRBJ2-5, is DSGVTQTPKHLITATGQRVTLRCSPRSGDLSVYWYQQSLDQGLQFLIQYYNGEERAKGNILERFSAQQFPDLHSELNLSSLELGDSALYFCASSVRLGAETQYFGPGTRLLVL.

With respect to this clone: Other DNA sequences in this sample translate to the same CDR3. The chain couples TRBV5-1 to TRBJ2-5; the D gene is possibly TRBD1 (6 bases). The V end was cut by 0 bases, the J end by 5 bases, with 8 bases between. The CDR3 is 13 amino acids. CDR1 is SGHRS, CDR2 YFSETQ, per germline. The CDR3: CASSLGQGETQYF. The CDR3 DNA is TGCGCCAGCAGCTTGGGTCAGGGGGAGACCCAGTACTTC.

This clone was detected many times. Other nucleotide sequences from this sample produce the same CDR3. The chain combines TRBV9 with TRBJ2-3, with 11 bases identical to TRBD2. This CDR3 spans 15 amino acids. V dropped 0 bases and J dropped 3; count of bases not matched to a gene: 0. Germline V gene lookup returns CDR1 SGDLS and CDR2 YYNGEE. The CDR3 loop is CASSVGLAGTDTQYF. In DNA, the CDR3 is TGTGCCAGCAGCGTAGGACTAGCGGGAACAGATACGCAGTATTTT.

The rearrangement uses TRBV5-1 and TRBJ2-7, with D maybe TRBD2 (5 bases). V lost 2 bases to trimming and J lost 3 bases, with 6 bases between them. The V gene's germline CDR1 is SGHRS and CDR2 YFSETQ. The CDR3 contains 12 residues. The CDR3 here is CASSFGGYEQYF. In DNA form, the CDR3 reads TGCGCCAGCAGCTTCGGAGGCTACGAGCAGTACTTC.

The chain couples TRBV11-2 to TRBJ2-2; 8 bases match TRBD1. CDR1 SGHAT and CDR2 FQNNGV come from the germline V gene. The V and J ends lost 1 base and 6 bases, in that order; junction bases with no gene match: 4. This CDR3 comprises 15 residues. The DNA for the CDR3 is TGTGCCAGCAGCTTAGTGGGACAGGTAGCCGGGGAGCTGTTTTTT. Protein: CASSLVGQVAGELFF.

The chain couples TRBV10-3 to TRBJ2-7; 7 nucleotides align to TRBD1. This CDR3 comprises 13 residues. Looked up from germline, CDR1 is ENHRY and CDR2 is SYGVKD. The V and J ends lost 2 bases and 5 bases, in that order; junction bases with no gene match: 3. CDR3: CAISETGANEQYF. CDR3 DNA sequence: TGTGCCATCAGTGAGACAGGGGCCAACGAGCAGTACTTC.